These 13 T cell receptor beta chains originate from one sample sequenced in a study of cytomegalovirus exposure and HLA in healthy donors. The PCR contained 60 Vbeta and 13 Jbeta primers. Profiling relied on immunoSEQ multiplex PCR, and the TCRdb table lists in-frame clones only, not all of them. The sample lists around 140,000 clones, around three quarters occurring once. Sequenced: PBMCs. The receptor set was obtained from a woman aged 18 to 35 in good health and CMV-seropositive.

The genes are TRBV28 and TRBJ2-3; 7 bases agree with TRBD2. V was clipped by 4 bases and J by 1 base; unmatched bases: 2. The length of the CDR3 is 14 residues. Germline CDR1 and CDR2: MDHEN and SYDVKM. In DNA, the CDR3 is TGTGCCAGCAGTTCCAGCGGGGGCACAGATACGCAGTATTTT. Its translation is CASSSSGGTDTQYF.

This chain links TRBV5-4 with TRBJ1-2, with D tentatively TRBD1 (5 bases). Germline V gives CDR1 SGHNT, CDR2 YYREEE (reference sequence). The CDR3 has 14 amino acids. The ends were cut back, 4 bases at V and 6 bases at J, with 16 bases in the middle. The chain's CDR3 is CASSGQQGNHGYTF. CDR3 nucleotide sequence: TGTGCCAGCAGCGGTCAGCAGGGAAACCATGGCTACACCTTC.

The rearrangement uses TRBV19 and TRBJ1-2, with D tentatively TRBD1 (5 bases). The CDR3 consists of 15 residues. The V end lost 6 bases, the J end lost 5 bases, and 19 bases lay between the germline ends. Germline loops: CDR1 LNHDA, CDR2 SQIVND (reference sequence). CDR3 DNA: TGTGCCAGTAGCGATCATCTGGACACGGCGTATGGCTACACCTTC. The encoded protein is CASSDHLDTAYGYTF.

This clone was detected only a few times. The chain employs TRBV28 and TRBJ1-5; the D is unclear. CDR1 is MDHEN and CDR2 is SYDVKM in the germline V gene. CDR3 size: 12 residues. V was clipped by 7 bases and J by 11 bases, with 15 bases between them. The CDR3 region has the DNA TGTGCCAGCACTCATGGTAGGGAGGCCCAGCATTTT. This codes for CASTHGREAQHF. Full variable domain (missing parts from reference TRBV28 and TRBJ1-5): DVKVTQSSRYLVKRTGEKVFLECVQDMDHENMFWYRQDPGLGLRLIYFSYDVKMKEKGDIPEGYSVSREKKERFSLILESASTNQTSMYLCASTHGREAQHFGDGTRLSIL.

This clone was seen only a few times. V gene TRBV2 combines with J gene TRBJ2-3, with 8 bases identical to TRBD2. Per the germline V gene, CDR1 is SNHLY and CDR2 is FYNNEI. The CDR3 length is 16 residues. With V trimmed by 0 bases and J by 6 bases, 8 bases remained unmatched. CDR3 region: CASSEAEGLGRDTQYF. The CDR3 DNA reads TGTGCCAGCAGTGAAGCGGAGGGACTAGGACGGGATACGCAGTATTTT.

The chain couples TRBV5-8 to TRBJ2-1; 12 nucleotides align to TRBD2. The CDR3 is made up of 15 amino acids. V was pared by 6 bases and J by 4 bases, with 5 bases of the junction left unmatched. Germline loops: CDR1 SGHTS, CDR2 YDEGEE. CDR3 DNA: TGTGCCAGCACCCCCGGGACTAGCGGGTACAATGAGCAGTTCTTC. Its translation: CASTPGTSGYNEQFF.

The chain has TRBV29-1 and TRBJ1-1, with TRBD1 identical over 10 bases. Trimming took 6 bases from V and 1 from J; bases not matched to a gene: 14. Germline CDR1 is SQVTM and CDR2 is ANQGSEA. The CDR3 has 17 residues. The chain's CDR3 is CSVQRQGAARKNTEAFF. In DNA form, the CDR3 reads TGCAGCGTCCAACGACAGGGGGCGGCCCGGAAGAACACTGAAGCTTTCTTT.

The V and J genes are TRBV1 and TRBJ2-7; the tabulated D call, TRBD1, remains unverified against the DNA. TRBV1 is annotated as a pseudogene. This CDR3 has 14 residues. CDR3 sequence: CTSNPLDREYEQYF. The CDR3 DNA reads TGCACCAGCAACCCTCTGGACAGGGAGTACGAGCAGTACTTC.

This clone appeared once. This chain connects TRBV7-9 to TRBJ2-5; no reliable D call. CDR1 and CDR2 (germline): SEHNR, FQNEAQ (reference sequence). V was trimmed by 0 bases and J by 5 bases, leaving 4 bases between them. There are 12 residues in the CDR3. The CDR3 here is CASSLASETQYF. The CDR3 DNA reads as TGTGCCAGCAGCTTAGCGTCGGAGACCCAGTACTTC.

Turning to this clone: A read error is likely, as this CDR3 ends without the conserved phenylalanine or tryptophan. This rearrangement joins TRBV7-6 to TRBJ2-7, with 14 bases that match TRBD2. The ends lost 5 bases at V and 7 bases at J; junction bases unmatched: 13. From germline, CDR1 is SGHVS and CDR2 FNYEAQ. This CDR3 has 17 amino acids. CDR3 protein: CASSPPQTSGGGAEQYL. Here the CDR3 DNA reads TGTGCCAGCAGCCCGCCCCAGACTAGCGGGGGGGGTGCGGAGCAGTACCTC.

The chain recombines TRBV10-3 with TRBJ2-5; D is undetermined. The CDR3 runs to 13 residues. Germline V gene lookup returns CDR1 ENHRY and CDR2 SYGVKD. Trimming cost V 4 bases and J 5 bases, with 11 bases left between them. CDR3 residues: CAISAGAVETQYF. In DNA form, the CDR3 reads TGTGCCATCAGTGCTGGAGCTGTGGAGACCCAGTACTTC.

The V gene is TRBV11-2, the J gene TRBJ2-7, with D possibly TRBD1 on 6 matching bases. This CDR3 is 16 amino acids long. Trimming removed 5 bases at V and 7 bases at J, with 24 bases between. CDR1 is SGHAT and CDR2 is FQNNGV in the germline V gene. DNA of the CDR3: TGTGCCAGCAGCCGGGGCTCTTTTACGGACAGAGAAGAGCAGTACTTC. Protein sequence: CASSRGSFTDREEQYF.

The rearrangement uses TRBV9 and TRBJ2-1, with TRBD2 matching over 8 bases. This CDR3 has 16 residues. CDR1 and CDR2 from the germline V gene are SGDLS and YYNGEE. V shed 4 bases and J 5 bases; nucleotides not matched to a gene: 11. The CDR3 sequence: CASSPETGGLHNEQFF. The CDR3, as DNA: TGTGCCAGCAGCCCCGAGACGGGGGGGCTACACAATGAGCAGTTCTTC.